The 29 T cell receptor beta chains reported below all come from one sample, sequenced in a study of T cells in tuberculosis. Thawed, overnight-rested PBMC were stained with GMM-loaded CD1B tetramer, viability dye and anti-CD3, then sorted. C32 glucose monomycolate from Rhodococcus equi was loaded onto the CD1B tetramers. This table comes from immunoSEQ multiplex PCR, and its TCRdb copy is limited to in-frame clones, with some not included. Among 70,000 to 95,000 clones listed, roughly 93% were seen once. The sequencing sample was made of CD1b-GMM tetramer-negative cells sorted from PBMCs. These TCRs come from an adult woman with latent tuberculosis.

This sequence joins TRBV6-1 and TRBJ2-6, with 9 bases fitting TRBD1. Germline lookup yields CDR1 MNHNS and CDR2 SASEGT. Trimming removed 2 bases from V and 2 bases from J; junction bases left unmatched: 10. This CDR3 contains 19 residues. In DNA, the CDR3 is TGTGCCAGCAGTGAATGGGGACAGGGAACCCGACCTGGGGCCAACGTCCTGACTTTC. Encoded protein: CASSEWGQGTRPGANVLTF.

CDR3 sequence reads: CASSRTGGQGTEAFF. As DNA, the CDR3 is TGCGCCAGCAGCCGCACGGGGGGTCAAGGCACTGAAGCTTTCTTT. The chain employs TRBV4-1 and TRBJ1-1; tentatively, D is TRBD1 (5 bases). The CDR3 is made up of 15 amino acids. The germline V and J ends were trimmed by 4 bases and 4 bases, with 16 bases remaining between them. Germline values: CDR1 MGHRA, CDR2 YSYEKL.

The chain couples TRBV7-9 to TRBJ2-5; the D gene is possibly TRBD1 (6 bases). The CDR3 runs 16 residues. In germline, CDR1 is SEHNR, CDR2 FQNEAQ (reference sequence). V was pared by 3 bases and J by 4 bases, with 18 bases between. The CDR3 DNA sequence: TGTGCCAGCAGCTTTCCTTTCGGACAGCGCGGAGAGACCCAGTACTTC. It translates to CASSFPFGQRGETQYF.

This chain joins TRBV7-9 and TRBJ2-3, with 9 bases lining up with TRBD1. This CDR3 is built from 16 residues. Germline values: CDR1 SEHNR, CDR2 FQNEAQ (reference sequence). Trimming cost V 5 bases and J 2 bases; bases outside gene matches: 8. The CDR3, as DNA: TGTGCCAGCAGCCCACTGGACAGGGGCTTCACAGATACGCAGTATTTT. Translation: CASSPLDRGFTDTQYF.

V usage is TRBV5-1 and J usage is TRBJ1-4, with D perhaps matching TRBD1 (5 bases). V shed 0 bases and J shed 5 bases, with 11 bases lying between them. This CDR3 region has 15 residues. Germline-derived CDR1 and CDR2 are SGHRS and YFSETQ. The CDR3 DNA is TGCGCCAGCAGCTTGGAGGGCGGGACGAATGAAAAACTGTTTTTT. Translated: CASSLEGGTNEKLFF.

CDR3 residues: CASSARDFGTGELFF. The CDR3 bases are TGTGCCAGCAGTGCCCGGGACTTCGGCACCGGGGAGCTGTTTTTT. The V call is TRBV2, the J call TRBJ2-2; tentative D call: TRBD2 (6 bases). With 4 bases removed from V and 4 bases from J, the gap between germline ends came to 13 bases. Germline lookup yields CDR1 SNHLY and CDR2 FYNNEI. This CDR3 contains 15 residues.

The V gene is TRBV10-2, the J gene TRBJ2-6; TRBD1 matches at 10 bases. Germline V lookup: CDR1 WSHSY, CDR2 SAAADI. CDR3 length equals 17 residues. V lost 6 bases to trimming and J lost 0 bases; unmatched junction nucleotides: 5. CDR3 residues: CASRGTGDRSGANVLTF. Written as DNA, the CDR3 is TGCGCCAGCAGGGGGACAGGGGACCGCTCTGGGGCCAACGTCCTGACTTTC.

The V gene is TRBV18, the J gene TRBJ1-5; perhaps TRBD1 as D (6 bases). CDR3 length: 16 amino acids. V lost 3 bases and J lost 2, with 14 bases in between. The germline V gene encodes CDR1 KGHSH and CDR2 LQKENI. The CDR3 DNA reads TGTGCCAGCTCACCCTCGCAGGGGTCGGGCAATCAGCCCCAGCATTTT. It codes for CASSPSQGSGNQPQHF.

The chain recombines TRBV19 with TRBJ1-1, with TRBD1 as a possible D gene (6 bases). CDR1 LNHDA and CDR2 SQIVND come from the germline V gene (reference sequence). The CDR3 contains 13 residues. V gave up 4 bases and J gave up 6 bases, with 12 bases separating them. The CDR3 sequence is CASSKQQGPEAFF. DNA of the CDR3: TGTGCCAGTAGTAAACAACAGGGTCCTGAAGCTTTCTTT.

The chain carries TRBV7-8 and TRBJ1-5; the D is unclear. V was trimmed by 3 bases and J by 2 bases, leaving 17 bases between them. The CDR3 loop spans 17 amino acids. Germline lookup yields CDR1 SGHVS and CDR2 FQNEAQ. CDR3 loop: CASSFAREGTGNQPQHF. CDR3 bases: TGTGCCAGCAGCTTCGCCCGCGAGGGTACGGGCAATCAGCCCCAGCATTTT.

The chain combines TRBV9 with TRBJ1-2, with D tentatively TRBD1 (6 bases). Germline V gene data show CDR1 as SGDLS and CDR2 as YYNGEE. CDR3 length: 14 residues. The V end lost 7 bases, the J end lost 2 bases, and 15 bases lay between the germline ends. The CDR3 nucleotides are TGTGCCAGCCGGGGCGACAGGAAGAACTATGGCTACACCTTC. Its protein is CASRGDRKNYGYTF.

This chain connects TRBV9 to TRBJ2-1; perhaps TRBD1 as D (6 bases). Trimming removed 0 bases from V and 7 bases from J, with 14 bases in between. CDR3 length: 15 amino acids. The germline V gene encodes CDR1 SGDLS and CDR2 YYNGEE. CDR3 sequence reads: CASSVDLGAGNEQFF. The CDR3 bases are TGTGCCAGCAGCGTAGATCTGGGGGCAGGGAATGAGCAGTTCTTC. Using reference TRBV9 and TRBJ2-1 for the parts outside the CDR3, the full variable domain is DSGVTQTPKHLITATGQRVTLRCSPRSGDLSVYWYQQSLDQGLQFLIQYYNGEERAKGNILERFSAQQFPDLHSELNLSSLELGDSALYFCASSVDLGAGNEQFFGPGTRLTVL.

The chain is built from TRBV4-2 and TRBJ2-2, with 12 nucleotides matching TRBD2. The CDR3 is 16 amino acids. Trimming removed 3 bases from V and 6 bases from J; junction bases left unmatched: 5. Looked up from germline, CDR1 is LGHNA and CDR2 is YNFKEQ. The CDR3 protein is CASSHPSGGVPGELFF. The CDR3 bases are TGTGCCAGCAGCCACCCTAGCGGGGGGGTACCCGGGGAGCTGTTTTTT.

This chain links TRBV9 with TRBJ1-1; TRBD1 aligns across 7 bases. Per germline, CDR1 SGDLS and CDR2 YYNGEE. The CDR3 loop spans 15 amino acids. Trimming at V came to 4 bases and at J to 3 bases, leaving 9 bases not matched to a gene. CDR3 protein: CASSPTTGDDTEAFF. CDR3 DNA sequence: TGTGCCAGCAGCCCAACTACAGGGGATGACACTGAAGCTTTCTTT.

In this sample, this clone turned up a few times. V is TRBV11-2 and J is TRBJ2-3; TRBD2 aligns across 7 bases. The CDR3 sequence is 15 residues long. CDR1 SGHAT and CDR2 FQNNGV come from the germline V gene. After removal of 0 bases from V and 0 bases from J, the junction contained 0 bases not matched to a gene. CDR3: CASSLEGGSTDTQYF. The CDR3 DNA sequence: TGTGCCAGCAGCTTAGAGGGGGGGAGCACAGATACGCAGTATTTT.

This rearrangement joins TRBV6-1 to TRBJ2-7, with 7 positions matching TRBD1. This CDR3 contains 14 residues. Germline assignment: CDR1 MNHNS and CDR2 SASEGT. The V segment lost 8 bases and the J segment 0 bases; nucleotides outside the gene matches: 7. Here the CDR3 reads CASLGQRSSYEQYV. DNA of the CDR3: TGTGCCAGCCTGGGACAGAGAAGCTCCTACGAGCAGTACGTC.

The chain recombines TRBV27 with TRBJ1-1, with 9 positions matching TRBD1. The CDR3 is 15 residues long. Germline V gene sequence: CDR1 MNHEY, CDR2 SMNVEV (reference sequence). V dropped 2 bases and J dropped 6; count of bases not matched to a gene: 7. The CDR3 region is CASSLGQGFRAEAFF. CDR3 sequence (DNA): TGTGCCAGCAGTTTAGGACAGGGGTTTAGGGCTGAAGCTTTCTTT.

This rearrangement joins TRBV5-4 to TRBJ2-3; 8 positions agree with TRBD2. Germline trimming cut 4 bases from V and 2 bases from J; bases unmatched to any gene: 9. This CDR3 spans 16 amino acids. In germline, CDR1 is SGHNT, CDR2 YYREEE (reference sequence). The CDR3 loop reads CASSPPGGAPTDTQYF. The CDR3, as DNA: TGTGCCAGCAGCCCCCCCGGGGGGGCCCCCACAGATACGCAGTATTTT.

This sequence joins TRBV29-1 and TRBJ1-2; D is unresolved. The CDR3 loop spans 15 amino acids. The germline V and J ends were trimmed by 5 bases and 0 bases, with 16 bases remaining between them. Germline V gives CDR1 SQVTM, CDR2 ANQGSEA. The CDR3 region has the DNA TGCAGCGTTCCTAATACGGGTGACCCTAACTATGGCTACACCTTC. Residues: CSVPNTGDPNYGYTF.

V is TRBV19 and J is TRBJ2-2, with a tentative D call TRBD1 (5 bases). Germline V gives CDR1 LNHDA, CDR2 SQIVND (reference sequence). This CDR3 comprises 15 residues. Trimming removed 3 bases at V and 2 bases at J, with 10 bases between. The DNA for the CDR3 is TGTGCCAGTAGTATCAGGCAGGGCAACACCGGGGAGCTGTTTTTT. It codes for CASSIRQGNTGELFF.

The V call is TRBV5-6, the J call TRBJ2-3, with 10 nucleotides matching TRBD2. Trimming took 3 bases from V and 2 from J; bases not matched to a gene: 6. The CDR3 has 16 amino acids. Germline loops: CDR1 SGHDT, CDR2 YYEEEE. CDR3 coding DNA: TGTGCCAGCAGCTATAAACTAGCGGGGTACACAGATACGCAGTATTTT. The encoded protein is CASSYKLAGYTDTQYF.

V gene TRBV6-1 combines with J gene TRBJ2-7, with 8 bases lining up with TRBD1. In germline, CDR1 is MNHNS, CDR2 SASEGT. This CDR3 contains 14 residues. The J segment lost 3 bases and the V segment lost 3 bases, leaving 4 bases of the junction unmatched. The CDR3 DNA is TGTGCCAGCAGTGAGCGGACAGGGCGCTACGAGCAGTACTTC. Its protein is CASSERTGRYEQYF.

This chain uses TRBV9 with TRBJ1-1, with TRBD1 matching over 9 bases. Trimming cost V 0 bases and J 10 bases; bases outside gene matches: 10. Per germline, CDR1 SGDLS and CDR2 YYNGEE. The CDR3 is made up of 15 amino acids. CDR3 bases: TGTGCCAGCAGCGTAGAGTGGGGACAGGGTTCCAGAGCTTTCTTT. Protein sequence: CASSVEWGQGSRAFF.

The chain combines TRBV6-1 with TRBJ1-4; maybe TRBD1 (6 bases). The V end lost 3 bases, the J end lost 6 bases, and 11 bases lay between the germline ends. CDR3 size: 14 residues. Germline V lookup: CDR1 MNHNS, CDR2 SASEGT. The CDR3 nucleotides are TGTGCCAGCAGTGAGGGGGCAGGGTATGAAAAACTGTTTTTT. It is translated as CASSEGAGYEKLFF.

The chain employs TRBV15 and TRBJ1-4, with TRBD1 identical over 8 bases. The CDR3 length is 16 residues. Germline V gives CDR1 LNHNV, CDR2 YYDKDF (reference sequence). With V trimmed by 1 base and J by 8 bases, 9 bases remained unmatched. CDR3 nucleotide sequence: TGTGCCACCAGCAGAGGGGGACAGGCACTCAGGGAAAAACTGTTTTTT. Its protein is CATSRGGQALREKLFF.

J is TRBJ1-3 and V is TRBV6-5; perhaps TRBD1 as D (5 bases). CDR1 MNHEY and CDR2 SVGAGI come from the germline V gene. V was shortened by 6 bases and J by 1 base, with 10 bases between the two germline ends. This CDR3 has 14 residues. In DNA form, the CDR3 reads TGTGCCAGCAGGGACACATTATCTGGAAACACCATATATTTT. Its protein is CASRDTLSGNTIYF.

J is TRBJ2-2 and V is TRBV7-8, with a weak D call TRBD2 (6 bases). CDR3 length equals 15 residues. V lost 5 bases, J lost 3 bases, and 13 bases lay in between. Germline lookup yields CDR1 SGHVS and CDR2 FQNEAQ. CDR3: CASSLIGGDTGELFF. CDR3 coding DNA: TGTGCCAGCAGCCTAATCGGGGGAGACACCGGGGAGCTGTTTTTT.

This clone was detected once. The chain carries TRBV2 and TRBJ1-1, with 10 bases aligning to TRBD1. Trimming took 3 bases from V and 4 from J; bases not matched to a gene: 5. The CDR3 sequence is 15 residues long. Looked up from germline, CDR1 is SNHLY and CDR2 is FYNNEI. The CDR3: CASSEDRGEFTEAFF. The CDR3 region has the DNA TGTGCCAGCAGTGAGGACAGGGGGGAGTTCACTGAAGCTTTCTTT.

The chain links TRBV19 to TRBJ1-5; D is possibly TRBD1 (6 bases). From germline, CDR1 is LNHDA and CDR2 SQIVND (reference sequence). With 5 bases removed from V and 3 bases from J, the gap between germline ends came to 17 bases. The CDR3 has 16 amino acids. CDR3 bases: TGTGCCAGTAGTCCCCGGCACGGGGACAACAATCAGCCCCAGCATTTT. Amino acids: CASSPRHGDNNQPQHF.